Here is one T cell receptor beta chain with its context. Antigen unknown. The data are from a study of vaccination and CD4 T cells after COVID-19. Cultured CD4+ T cell DNA underwent sequencing with the Oncomine TCR Beta short-read assay. TCRdb reprocessed the PCR reads with MiXCR, giving one entry per CDR3 protein. This sample has 13,000 to 15,000 distinct CDR3 sequences; less than 70% occur once, and the top ten carry approximately 4.6%. Described treatment: 10-day PBMC culture with coronavirus spike peptide pools or control peptides (ViraFEST assay). CDR3 size: 15 residues. The J segment lost 11 bases and the V segment lost 1 base, leaving 7 bases of the junction unmatched. The germline gives CDR1 LGHNA, CDR2 YNFKEQ.

This chain joins TRBV4-2 and TRBJ1-6, with 8 bases matching TRBD1. The clonotype comes from a human donor who had recovered from COVID-19. The starting material was CD4+ T cells from blood, cultured in vitro, obtained before SARS-CoV-2 vaccination. The DNA of the CDR3 is TGTGCCAGCAGCCAAGCTGAGCAGGGGGCGGCACCCCTCCACTTT. It is translated as CASSQAEQGAAPLHF.